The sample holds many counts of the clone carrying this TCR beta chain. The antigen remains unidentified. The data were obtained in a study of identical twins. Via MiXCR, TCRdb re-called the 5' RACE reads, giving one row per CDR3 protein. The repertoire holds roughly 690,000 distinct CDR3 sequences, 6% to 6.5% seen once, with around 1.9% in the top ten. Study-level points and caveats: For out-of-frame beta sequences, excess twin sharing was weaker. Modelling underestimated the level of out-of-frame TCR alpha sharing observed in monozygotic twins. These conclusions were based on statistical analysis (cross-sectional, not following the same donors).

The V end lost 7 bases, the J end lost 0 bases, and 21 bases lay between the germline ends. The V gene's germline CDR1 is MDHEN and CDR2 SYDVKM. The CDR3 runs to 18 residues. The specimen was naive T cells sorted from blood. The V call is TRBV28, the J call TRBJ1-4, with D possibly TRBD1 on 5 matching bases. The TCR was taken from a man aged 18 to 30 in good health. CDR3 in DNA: TGTGCCAGCACCCAATTTATCTTGGGGGGTGCAACTAATGAAAAACTGTTTTTT. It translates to CASTQFILGGATNEKLFF. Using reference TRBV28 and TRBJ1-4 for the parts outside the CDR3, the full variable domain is DVKVTQSSRYLVKRTGEKVFLECVQDMDHENMFWYRQDPGLGLRLIYFSYDVKMKEKGDIPEGYSVSREKKERFSLILESASTNQTSMYLCASTQFILGGATNEKLFFGSGTQLSVL.